This TCR beta chain was recovered during a study of blood T cell repertoires in COVID-19. As for the study in general: The cDNA or gDNA used as material had been derived from T cells, B-cell-depleted T cells, or PBMCs.

This clone was seen a few times. Generated by immunoSEQ multiplex PCR, the TCRdb table keeps only in-frame clones and is missing some. The sample contains about 220,000 clones, roughly 84% of which appear only once. Participants' own reports of clinical history determined their cohort assignment. This CDR3 has 19 amino acids. Trimming took 5 bases from V and 3 from J, leaving 29 bases between them. Germline CDR1 reads LGHDT; CDR2 reads YNNKEL (reference sequence). The sequencing sample was made of PBMCs or T cells enriched from blood (not recorded which). The receptor was isolated from a woman aged 40 to 50 who had recovered from COVID-19. The chain links TRBV3-1 (or the pseudogene TRBV3-2) to TRBJ2-7; a weak D match, TRBD2 (7 bases). The CDR3 nucleotides read TGTGCCAGCAGCTCGATTATCCGGGACCTTTGGCGGGGGCTCTACGAGCAGTACGTC. This encodes CASSSIIRDLWRGLYEQYV.